The 32 T cell receptor beta chains in this list originate from one sample, sequenced in a study of beta chain features in type 1 diabetes. As every portion of the isolated RNA was reverse transcribed, the sequencing read expressed TCRB transcripts. Repertoires were generated with immunoSEQ multiplex PCR, while TCRdb's copy carries only in-frame clones and drops some. The sample consists of 850,000 to 900,000 clones, about 17% of them appearing once. The sample taken for sequencing was naive CD4+ T cells from blood. These receptors all come from a woman aged 18-29 years in good health.

This clone was found a few times. This chain joins TRBV7-2 and TRBJ2-2; D gene unclear. The CDR3 has 13 residues. Trimming stripped 1 base from V and 6 bases from J, with 6 bases between. Germline assignment: CDR1 SGHTA and CDR2 FQGNSA. The DNA of the CDR3 is TGTGCCAGCAGCTTAGTCCCCTCCGGGGAGCTGTTTTTT. Residues: CASSLVPSGELFF.

This chain uses TRBV5-1 with TRBJ2-5; tentatively, D is TRBD1 (6 bases). Per the germline V gene, CDR1 is SGHRS and CDR2 is YFSETQ. The germline V and J ends were trimmed by 3 bases and 2 bases, with 11 bases remaining between them. This CDR3 spans 14 amino acids. The CDR3 loop is CASSSGQQQETQYF. Here the CDR3 DNA reads TGCGCCAGCAGCTCCGGACAGCAACAAGAGACCCAGTACTTC.

This clone was picked up a small number of times. The CDR3 loop is CASSPTRWTTFYNEQFF. CDR3 DNA sequence: TGTGCCAGCAGCCCCACGAGGTGGACCACTTTCTACAATGAGCAGTTCTTC. The J gene is TRBJ2-1, the V gene TRBV7-2; unclear D gene. The CDR3 contains 17 residues. With 5 bases removed from V and 3 bases from J, the gap between germline ends came to 20 bases. CDR1 is SGHTA, CDR2 FQGNSA, per germline.

This clone was counted a few times. The V and J genes are TRBV5-6 and TRBJ2-3; a possible D gene is TRBD2 (5 bases). The CDR3 has 15 residues. Germline loops: CDR1 SGHDT, CDR2 YYEEEE. Trimming removed 1 base at V and 7 bases at J, with 16 bases between. CDR3 coding DNA: TGTGCCAGCAGCTTGATGGATGTACGGGGTAATACGCAGTATTTT. Protein sequence: CASSLMDVRGNTQYF.

The V call is TRBV7-9, the J call TRBJ2-1, with D possibly being TRBD2 (5 bases). The V gene lost 3 bases and the J gene lost 4 bases, with 19 bases spanning the gap. This CDR3 contains 17 residues. Germline CDR1 is SEHNR and CDR2 is FQNEAQ (reference sequence). The CDR3 is CASSFWTGIEGYNEQFF. In DNA form, the CDR3 reads TGTGCCAGCAGCTTTTGGACCGGGATCGAGGGTTACAATGAGCAGTTCTTC.

This clone was seen a few times. The chain employs TRBV15 and TRBJ1-3, with D perhaps TRBD1 (5 bases). V lost 1 base to trimming and J lost 0 bases, with 10 bases between them. This CDR3 has 16 residues. Germline V gives CDR1 LNHNV, CDR2 YYDKDF (reference sequence). The DNA for the CDR3 is TGTGCCACCAGCAGAGTCCTAAGGGGCTCTGGAAACACCATATATTTT. The encoded protein is CATSRVLRGSGNTIYF.

The rearrangement uses TRBV28 and TRBJ2-7; D is possibly TRBD1 or TRBD2 (5 bases each). CDR1 and CDR2 from the germline V gene are MDHEN and SYDVKM. Trimming removed 6 bases at V and 3 bases at J, with 24 bases between. The CDR3 is made up of 17 amino acids. The CDR3 DNA reads TGTGCCAGCAGACCTCCCCCAGGGTTCGGGGCAAACTACGAGCAGTACTTC. This codes for CASRPPPGFGANYEQYF.

A few counts support this clone. The V call is TRBV2, the J call TRBJ1-2, with D possibly TRBD1 on 6 matching bases. There are 13 residues in the CDR3. CDR1 is SNHLY and CDR2 is FYNNEI in the germline V gene. Trimming left V 3 bases short and J 4 bases short, with 9 bases between. In DNA, the CDR3 is TGTGCCAGCAGTGACGAGGGGGGCTATGGCTACACCTTC. This gives the protein CASSDEGGYGYTF.

The chain links TRBV28 to TRBJ2-1, with 9 bases that match TRBD2. CDR3 length: 16 amino acids. The V gene's germline CDR1 is MDHEN and CDR2 SYDVKM. The ends lost 6 bases at V and 10 bases at J; junction bases unmatched: 16. The CDR3: CASSRRGRAFSSEQFF. The CDR3 nucleotides read TGTGCCAGCAGCCGGCGCGGGAGGGCCTTTTCCTCCGAGCAGTTCTTC.

This clone was seen more than once but under ten times. This sample also contains other DNA sequences that code for the same CDR3. V gene TRBV20-1 combines with J gene TRBJ2-1, with D tentatively TRBD2 (6 bases). The CDR3 totals 10 residues. V was pared by 3 bases and J by 10 bases, with 7 bases between. CDR1 DFQATT and CDR2 SNEGSKA come from the germline V gene (reference sequence). The CDR3 coding sequence is TGCAGTGCTAGCCGGGGGGAGCAGTTCTTC. Translated: CSASRGEQFF.

The chain is built from TRBV28 and TRBJ1-1, with D unresolved. The CDR3 sequence is 12 residues long. Germline V gives CDR1 MDHEN, CDR2 SYDVKM. Trimming stripped 6 bases from V and 4 bases from J, with 9 bases between. The CDR3: CASSARRTEAFF. In DNA form, the CDR3 reads TGTGCCAGCAGCGCTCGTCGCACTGAAGCTTTCTTT.

The V and J genes are TRBV9 and TRBJ2-5; D is perhaps TRBD2 (6 bases). V lost 0 bases, J lost 4 bases, and 13 bases lay in between. Germline CDR1 SGDLS, CDR2 YYNGEE. The CDR3 extends over 15 amino acids. This chain's CDR3 is CASSVVGGIGETQYF. The CDR3 region has the DNA TGTGCCAGCAGCGTAGTCGGAGGGATAGGAGAGACCCAGTACTTC. Using reference TRBV9 and TRBJ2-5 for the parts outside the CDR3, the full variable domain is DSGVTQTPKHLITATGQRVTLRCSPRSGDLSVYWYQQSLDQGLQFLIQYYNGEERAKGNILERFSAQQFPDLHSELNLSSLELGDSALYFCASSVVGGIGETQYFGPGTRLLVL.

This clone was seen a handful of times. J is TRBJ2-2 and V is TRBV7-3; 8 positions agree with TRBD1. The CDR3 sequence is 18 residues long. CDR1 and CDR2 (germline): SGHTA, FQGTGA. V dropped 0 bases and J dropped 0; count of bases not matched to a gene: 6. CDR3 region: CASSLTSTGATNTGELFF. The CDR3 coding sequence is TGTGCCAGCAGCTTAACGTCGACAGGGGCTACGAACACCGGGGAGCTGTTTTTT.

This clone has more than one count but fewer than ten. The chain links TRBV4-3 to TRBJ2-1, with D possibly being TRBD2 (6 bases). Trimming took off 4 bases at V and 12 bases at J, with 13 bases between the two ends. Germline CDR1 is LGHNA and CDR2 is YSLEER. CDR3 length: 12 residues. CDR3 coding DNA: TGCGCCAGCAGCCGAGGAAGCGGGCGGCAGTTCTTC. Amino acids: CASSRGSGRQFF.

The chain uses TRBV5-1 and TRBJ2-5; D unresolved. CDR3 length: 13 residues. Trimming left V 3 bases short and J 5 bases short, with 11 bases between. CDR1 is SGHRS and CDR2 is YFSETQ in the germline V gene. The CDR3 region has the DNA TGCGCCAGCAGCTGGGGTAGCACGGAGACCCAGTACTTC. Protein product: CASSWGSTETQYF.

Here the CDR3 DNA reads TGCGCCAGCAGCTTCGGGACTAGCGGATCCTACGAGCAGTACTTC. Its translation: CASSFGTSGSYEQYF. The chain joins TRBV5-1 to TRBJ2-7; 11 nucleotides match TRBD2. The CDR3 length is 15 residues. Germline CDR1 reads SGHRS; CDR2 reads YFSETQ. Germline trimming cut 2 bases from V and 1 base from J; bases unmatched to any gene: 2.

The chain is built from TRBV15 and TRBJ1-3, with no clear D. CDR1 and CDR2 from the germline V gene are LNHNV and YYDKDF (reference sequence). The V and J ends lost 0 bases and 1 base respectively, with 7 bases between them. The CDR3 covers 15 residues. The CDR3 DNA reads as TGTGCCACCAGCAGAGATCACCTGTCTGGAAACACCATATATTTT. It yields the protein CATSRDHLSGNTIYF.

CDR3 loop: CASSHPGLAGNEQFF. The CDR3 DNA reads TGTGCCAGCAGCCACCCGGGACTAGCGGGAAATGAGCAGTTCTTC. The chain joins TRBV7-3 to TRBJ2-1, with 13 nucleotides matching TRBD2. V was clipped by 5 bases and J by 7 bases; unmatched bases: 5. Germline values: CDR1 SGHTA, CDR2 FQGTGA. The CDR3 has 15 residues.

This clone was counted only a few times. The chain uses TRBV9 and TRBJ2-2; 8 positions match TRBD2. V was pared by 0 bases and J by 1 base, with 5 bases of the junction left unmatched. The germline V gene has CDR1 SGDLS and CDR2 YYNGEE. The CDR3 consists of 17 residues. CDR3 in amino acids: CASSVAGGLGNTGELFF. The CDR3 bases are TGTGCCAGCAGCGTAGCTGGGGGACTAGGGAACACCGGGGAGCTGTTTTTT.

This clone was counted a single time. The chain combines TRBV6-6 with TRBJ2-1; no firm D call. Deletions cut 2 bases from V and 7 bases from J, with 9 bases between. The germline V gene has CDR1 MNHNY and CDR2 SVGAGI (reference sequence). The length of the CDR3 is 13 residues. CDR3 sequence: CASSYPPQNEQFF. The DNA of the CDR3 is TGTGCCAGCAGTTACCCACCACAGAATGAGCAGTTCTTC.

The gene calls are TRBV4-1 and TRBJ2-3, with TRBD1 identical over 7 bases. In germline, CDR1 is MGHRA, CDR2 YSYEKL. Germline trimming cut 1 base from V and 1 base from J; bases unmatched to any gene: 8. This CDR3 spans 17 amino acids. CDR3 in DNA: TGCGCCAGCAGCCAAGCTAGTAGGGGGCGCGGCACAGATACGCAGTATTTT. Protein product: CASSQASRGRGTDTQYF.

This clone was seen a handful of times. This chain uses TRBV5-4 with TRBJ2-5, with D tentatively TRBD1 (7 bases). Between the trimmed V and J ends, which lost 4 bases and 0 bases, there was a span of 10 bases. The CDR3 has 14 amino acids. From germline, CDR1 is SGHNT and CDR2 YYREEE (reference sequence). The CDR3 bases are TGTGCCAGCAGCGGGGGGACAGACCAAGAGACCCAGTACTTC. Protein sequence: CASSGGTDQETQYF.

The gene calls are TRBV5-1 and TRBJ2-1, with a tentative D call TRBD1 (5 bases). Trimming removed 0 bases at V and 12 bases at J, with 13 bases between. CDR1 and CDR2 (germline): SGHRS, YFSETQ. The CDR3 contains 13 residues. CDR3 sequence reads: CASSLGREGVQFF. In nucleotides, the CDR3 is TGCGCCAGCAGCTTGGGCAGGGAAGGGGTGCAGTTCTTC.

V is TRBV6-5 and J is TRBJ2-6, with 8 bases matching TRBD1. Losses at the gene ends were 6 bases for V and 2 bases for J; bases not matched to a gene: 3. CDR1 and CDR2 (germline): MNHEY, SVGAGI. The CDR3 covers 15 residues. CDR3 residues: CASRAGGPGANVLTF. CDR3 in DNA: TGTGCCAGCAGAGCAGGGGGCCCTGGGGCCAACGTCCTGACTTTC.

The rearrangement uses TRBV2 and TRBJ1-5, with TRBD1 identical over 7 bases. After removal of 5 bases from V and 2 bases from J, the junction contained 3 bases not matched to a gene. The CDR3 is made up of 14 amino acids. CDR1 is SNHLY, CDR2 FYNNEI, per germline. CDR3 amino acids: CASSPGTGNQPQHF. The CDR3 DNA reads TGTGCCAGCAGTCCTGGGACAGGCAATCAGCCCCAGCATTTT.

This clone was picked up a small number of times. The chain is built from TRBV7-2 and TRBJ1-1; no firm D call. V was cut by 1 base and J by 4 bases, with 10 bases left in between. The germline CDR1 and CDR2 sequences are SGHTA and FQGNSA. The CDR3 extends over 14 amino acids. CDR3 region: CASSLVGLGTEAFF. The CDR3 coding sequence is TGTGCCAGCAGCTTAGTGGGTTTGGGCACTGAAGCTTTCTTT.

This clone was counted a few times. V is TRBV28 and J is TRBJ2-2; 10 positions agree with TRBD2. Trimming removed 5 bases from V and 5 bases from J; junction bases left unmatched: 2. Germline values: CDR1 MDHEN, CDR2 SYDVKM. The CDR3 has 14 residues. CDR3 amino acids: CASSRTSGTGELFF. CDR3 nucleotides: TGTGCCAGCAGTCGGACTAGCGGTACCGGGGAGCTGTTTTTT.

This clone has only a few counts. The V and J genes are TRBV19 and TRBJ1-5, with D tentatively TRBD1 (5 bases). The ends were cut back, 5 bases at V and 4 bases at J, with 12 bases in the middle. Germline V gene sequence: CDR1 LNHDA, CDR2 SQIVND (reference sequence). CDR3 length: 14 amino acids. The CDR3: CASSGGTANQPQHF. The CDR3 DNA reads as TGTGCCAGTAGTGGCGGGACGGCGAATCAGCCCCAGCATTTT.

CDR3 loop: CASSLFEPRTYNEQFF. The CDR3, as DNA: TGTGCCAGCAGCTTATTCGAGCCCCGTACCTACAATGAGCAGTTCTTC. The V and J genes are TRBV7-2 and TRBJ2-1; D unclear. Germline V gene data show CDR1 as SGHTA and CDR2 as FQGNSA. The CDR3 is 16 amino acids. V lost 2 bases to trimming and J lost 2 bases, with 13 bases between them.

This clone was detected many times. The V call is TRBV13, the J call TRBJ2-1; the D is unclear. Deletions cut 6 bases from V and 4 bases from J, with 4 bases between. Germline CDR1 reads PRHDT; CDR2 reads FYEKMQ (reference sequence). The CDR3 runs to 11 residues. The CDR3 coding sequence is TGTGCCAGCAGAGGATACAATGAGCAGTTCTTC. It yields the protein CASRGYNEQFF.

This clone was counted a few times. The J gene is TRBJ2-5, the V gene TRBV2; 10 bases map to TRBD1. Germline V gene lookup returns CDR1 SNHLY and CDR2 FYNNEI. The CDR3 sequence is 15 residues long. The V and J ends lost 4 bases and 1 base, in that order; junction bases with no gene match: 3. DNA of the CDR3: TGTGCCAGCAGTGGGGGACAGGGGCGCCAAGAGACCCAGTACTTC. It specifies CASSGGQGRQETQYF.

This sequence joins TRBV28 and TRBJ2-7, with TRBD2 matching 7 bases. The V segment lost 2 bases and the J segment 0 bases; nucleotides outside the gene matches: 4. The CDR3 extends over 15 amino acids. Germline V gives CDR1 MDHEN, CDR2 SYDVKM. The CDR3 reads CASSLGGVNSYEQYF. The DNA for the CDR3 is TGTGCCAGCAGTTTAGGGGGGGTGAACTCCTACGAGCAGTACTTC.